This TCR beta chain was captured by sequencing in a study of blood T cell repertoires in COVID-19. Study-level background: Italy, Spain and the United States were the sources of the convalescent and acute COVID-19 samples. Sources were T cells, B-cell-depleted T cells, or PBMCs; the material itself was cDNA or gDNA.

Sequencing was performed with immunoSEQ multiplex PCR; in TCRdb, only in-frame clones are kept and a portion is missing. The table lists 180,000 or so clones, roughly 85% of them singletons. This TCR came from a woman between 55 and 75 years old with acute or convalescent COVID-19. The material sequenced was peripheral blood.

The CDR3 DNA sequence: TGTGCCATCAGTGGACAGGGGAATTTGGGCAATGAGCAGTTCTTC. This translates into CAISGQGNLGNEQFF. V and J are TRBV10-3 and TRBJ2-1, with 8 bases aligning to TRBD1. Germline V gives CDR1 ENHRY, CDR2 SYGVKD. This CDR3 region has 15 residues. V gave up 4 bases and J gave up 6 bases; unmatched junction bases: 8.